A selection of T cell receptor beta chains follows, all from one sample in a study of blood T cell repertoires in COVID-19. The assay was immunoSEQ multiplex PCR, and TCRdb's table has in-frame clones only and misses some. Here the sample spans about 220,000 clones, 86% being singletons. The sequenced sample consisted of PBMCs or T cells enriched from blood (not recorded which). These TCRs come from a woman aged 40 to 49 with acute COVID-19. The CDR3 runs from the conserved cysteine through the conserved F or W. D genes are given only for firm matches. Some rows have no size entry. The others give once, few or many, or a class for an expanded clone.

NA NA TRBJ2-7 TRBV7-6 TGTGCCAGCAGCTTAGCGGCGGCGGGGCCCACCTACGAGCAGTACTTC CASSLAAAGPTYEQYF
NA TRBD1 TRBJ2-3 TRBV30 TGTGCTCATCTCCCCAGGGGGCATGATACGCAGTATTTT CAHLPRGHDTQYF
NA TRBD1 TRBJ2-3 TRBV11-3 TGTGCCAGCAGCGGCAGGGGGCGCGCAGATACGCAGTATTTT CASSGRGRADTQYF
NA NA TRBJ1-6 TRBV6-5 TGTGCCAGCAGCGCGGACAGCCTGGGTGTTTCACCCCTCCACTTT CASSADSLGVSPLHF
once NA TRBJ1-5 TRBV21-1 TGTGCCAGCAGCAAAAAGGGGGAGGGGGGAGGTCGGAGCAATCAGCCCCAGCATTTT CASSKKGEGGGRSNQPQHF
NA NA TRBJ2-7 TRBV7-9 TGTGCCAGCAGCTACGGGGGGACACACCGCCAGCAGTACTTC CASSYGGTHRQQYF
NA NA TRBJ1-4 TRBV2 TGTGCCAGCAGTGACTTCCGGAGGGGTGAAAAACTGTTTTTT CASSDFRRGEKLFF
NA TRBD1 TRBJ1-1 TRBV9 TGTGCCAGCAGCCGATCGGGACAGGGTACTGAAGCTTTCTTT CASSRSGQGTEAFF
NA NA TRBJ1-2 TRBV4-3 TGCGCCAGCAGCCAAGGACACTCGTCTAACTATGGCTACACCTTC CASSQGHSSNYGYTF
NA TRBD1 TRBJ2-7 TRBV18 TGTGCCAGCTCACCCGGGACAGGGCGTCTTGAGCAGTACTTC CASSPGTGRLEQYF
NA TRBD1 TRBJ1-6 TRBV6-5 TGTGCCAGCAGAATGGACAGGGTGAATTCACCCCTCCACTTT CASRMDRVNSPLHF
NA NA TRBJ2-1 TRBV2 TGTGCCAGCAGTGACTCCAGGGGTCATGAGCAGTTCTTC CASSDSRGHEQFF
NA NA TRBJ1-5 TRBV5-6 TGTGCCAGCAGCCTACGGCCGTGGGGAGCGGATCAGCCCCAGCATTTT CASSLRPWGADQPQHF
NA NA TRBJ1-2 TRBV24-1 TGTGCCACCAGTGATTTGCGCGGGGACCACTATGGCTACACCTTC CATSDLRGDHYGYTF
NA TRBD1 TRBJ1-1 TRBV6-2/TRBV6-3 TGTGCCAGCAGTGCTCTCGCCGGGACAGGGTCCGAAGCTTTCTTT CASSALAGTGSEAFF
NA NA TRBJ1-1 TRBV20-1 TGCAGTGCTAGTGGGGGGCGGTGGACTGAAGCTTTCTTT CSASGGRWTEAFF
NA NA TRBJ2-5 TRBV5-1 TGCGCCAGCAGCTCGGGTTCCCAAGAGACCCAGTACTTC CASSSGSQETQYF